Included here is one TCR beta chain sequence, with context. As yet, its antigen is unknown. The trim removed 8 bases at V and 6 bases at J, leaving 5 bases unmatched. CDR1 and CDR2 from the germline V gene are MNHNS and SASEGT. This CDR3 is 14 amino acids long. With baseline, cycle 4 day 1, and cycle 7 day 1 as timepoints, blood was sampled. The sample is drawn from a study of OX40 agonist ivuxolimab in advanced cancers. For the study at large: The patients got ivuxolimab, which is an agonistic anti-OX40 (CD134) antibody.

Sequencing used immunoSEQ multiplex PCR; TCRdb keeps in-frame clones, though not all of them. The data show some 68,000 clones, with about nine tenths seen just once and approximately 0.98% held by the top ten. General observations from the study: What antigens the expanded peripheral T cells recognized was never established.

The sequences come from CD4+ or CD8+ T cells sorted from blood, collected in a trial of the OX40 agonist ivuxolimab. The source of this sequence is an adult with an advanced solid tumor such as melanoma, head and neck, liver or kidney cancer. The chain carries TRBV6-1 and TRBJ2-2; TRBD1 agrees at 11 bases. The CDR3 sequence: CASFGTGGAGELFF. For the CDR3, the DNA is TGTGCCAGCTTCGGGACAGGGGGGGCCGGGGAGCTGTTTTTT.